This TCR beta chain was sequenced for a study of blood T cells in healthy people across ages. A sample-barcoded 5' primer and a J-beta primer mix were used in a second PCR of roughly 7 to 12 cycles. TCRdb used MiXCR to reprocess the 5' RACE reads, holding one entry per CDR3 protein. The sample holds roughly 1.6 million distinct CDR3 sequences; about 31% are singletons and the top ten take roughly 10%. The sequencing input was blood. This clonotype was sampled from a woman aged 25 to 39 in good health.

CDR3 loop: CASSIAGAPTYEQYF. In DNA form, the CDR3 reads TGTGCCAGCAGCATAGCAGGGGCCCCTACCTACGAGCAGTACTTC. The genes are TRBV11-2 and TRBJ2-7; tentatively, D is TRBD1 (6 bases). Germline CDR1 reads SGHAT; CDR2 reads FQNNGV. CDR3 length: 15 amino acids. V dropped 5 bases and J dropped 2 bases, with 16 bases sitting between them.